Listed below are T cell receptor beta chains from one sample, sequenced in a study of T cell responses to AZD1222 COVID-19 vaccine. Assay used: immunoSEQ multiplex PCR; TCRdb lists only in-frame clones, some missing. Of about 90,000 clones in the sample, 86% were seen once. The sample here was peripheral blood, taken on day 0 of AZD1222 vaccination. Every receptor here comes from an adult in good health. CDR3s include the opening cysteine and the closing phenylalanine or tryptophan. A D gene is named only where the DNA matches it firmly. Clone size is not always given. Where it is, it says once, few, many or a class for expanded clones.

j_gene: TRBJ1-1; d_gene: -; abundance: -; v_gene: TRBV7-9; CDR3aa: CASRERMSGDTEAFF; CDR3nt: TGTGCCAGCAGGGAACGGATGTCGGGGGATACTGAAGCTTTCTTT
j_gene: TRBJ1-5; d_gene: -; abundance: -; v_gene: TRBV6-1; CDR3aa: CASEPRSGVHQPQHF; CDR3nt: TGTGCCAGCGAACCGAGGTCAGGGGTTCATCAGCCCCAGCATTTT
j_gene: TRBJ2-1; d_gene: -; abundance: -; v_gene: TRBV19; CDR3aa: CASSIREWDTKFF; CDR3nt: TGTGCCAGTAGTATAAGAGAGTGGGACACAAAGTTCTTC
j_gene: TRBJ1-2; d_gene: -; abundance: once; v_gene: TRBV15; CDR3aa: CATSRVGAYSETNYGYTF; CDR3nt: TGTGCCACCAGCAGAGTAGGGGCCTACAGCGAGACTAACTATGGCTACACCTTC
j_gene: TRBJ2-5; d_gene: -; abundance: -; v_gene: TRBV5-1; CDR3aa: CASSLGRTQETQYF; CDR3nt: TGCGCCAGCAGCTTGGGCAGGACGCAAGAGACCCAGTACTTC
j_gene: TRBJ1-1; d_gene: -; abundance: once; v_gene: TRBV19; CDR3aa: CASSKEQGRAEAFF; CDR3nt: TGTGCCAGTAGTAAGGAACAGGGCCGGGCTGAAGCTTTCTTT
j_gene: TRBJ1-5; d_gene: -; abundance: -; v_gene: TRBV7-2; CDR3aa: CASSLEARDGLSNQPQHF; CDR3nt: TGTGCCAGCAGCTTAGAAGCTCGGGACGGCCTAAGCAATCAGCCCCAGCATTTT
j_gene: TRBJ1-2; d_gene: -; abundance: once; v_gene: TRBV28; CDR3aa: CASAASGYTF; CDR3nt: TGTGCCAGCGCAGCTAGTGGCTACACCTTC
j_gene: TRBJ1-5; d_gene: -; abundance: -; v_gene: TRBV14; CDR3aa: CASSQERDQPQHF; CDR3nt: TGTGCCAGCAGCCAAGAACGGGATCAGCCCCAGCATTTT
j_gene: TRBJ1-5; d_gene: -; abundance: -; v_gene: TRBV28; CDR3aa: CASAKNQPQHF; CDR3nt: TGTGCCAGCGCAAAGAATCAGCCCCAGCATTTT
j_gene: TRBJ1-1; d_gene: TRBD1; abundance: -; v_gene: TRBV18; CDR3aa: CASSPPSVDRGSFF; CDR3nt: TGTGCCAGCTCACCACCGTCCGTGGACAGGGGGTCTTTCTTT
j_gene: TRBJ1-6; d_gene: -; abundance: -; v_gene: TRBV7-4; CDR3aa: CASITQYNSPLHF; CDR3nt: TGTGCCAGCATCACTCAGTATAATTCACCCCTCCACTTT
j_gene: TRBJ2-2; d_gene: TRBD2; abundance: -; v_gene: TRBV11-3; CDR3aa: CASSSSGRAHGELFF; CDR3nt: TGTGCCAGCAGCAGTAGCGGGAGGGCTCACGGGGAGCTGTTTTTT
j_gene: TRBJ1-3; d_gene: -; abundance: -; v_gene: TRBV7-9; CDR3aa: CASSFQDSGNTIYF; CDR3nt: TGTGCCAGCAGCTTTCAAGACTCTGGAAACACCATATATTTT
j_gene: TRBJ1-1; d_gene: -; abundance: -; v_gene: TRBV7-2; CDR3aa: CASSLVGGRVMNTEAFF; CDR3nt: TGTGCCAGCAGCTTAGTAGGAGGCAGGGTCATGAACACTGAAGCTTTCTTT